The 18 T cell receptor beta chains below all came from one sample that was sequenced in a study of T cell repertoires in cytomegalovirus infection. TCRdb recomputed calls from the reads with MiXCR, one row per CDR3 protein. Among 560,000 or so distinct CDR3 sequences listed, 16% were seen once. The specimen was CD8+ T cells from PBMCs. The receptors stem from a human donor in good health (CMV status not recorded). Some clones in this sample may be carry-over from other donors' samples.

The V call is TRBV19, the J call TRBJ2-7, with D unresolved. The CDR3 is 14 residues long. In germline, CDR1 is LNHDA, CDR2 SQIVND (reference sequence). V was trimmed by 5 bases and J by 1 base, leaving 12 bases between them. The CDR3 loop is CASSLFLGSYEQYF. The CDR3 region has the DNA TGTGCCAGTAGTCTTTTTCTTGGGTCCTACGAGCAGTACTTC. Looking up the rest from reference TRBV19 and TRBJ2-7 gives the full variable domain: DGGITQSPKYLFRKEGQNVTLSCEQNLNHDAMYWYRQDPGQGLRLIYYSQIVNDFQKGDIAEGYSVSREKKESFPLTVTSAQKNPTAFYLCASSLFLGSYEQYFGPGTRLTVT.

This chain connects TRBV14 to TRBJ2-7, with D possibly matching TRBD1 (6 bases). Germline lookup yields CDR1 SGHDN and CDR2 FVKESK. CDR3 length equals 15 residues. Trimming cost V 1 base and J 5 bases, with 15 bases left between them. CDR3 amino acids: CASSQVRFWGHEQYF. The CDR3 region has the DNA TGTGCCAGCAGCCAAGTGCGGTTCTGGGGGCACGAGCAGTACTTC.

This clonotype was counted ten times or more. The rearrangement joins TRBV7-9 to TRBJ2-2; D might be TRBD1 (5 bases). Germline V gives CDR1 SEHNR, CDR2 FQNEAQ (reference sequence). The V end was cut by 5 bases, the J end by 7 bases, with 17 bases between. The CDR3 extends over 15 amino acids. The CDR3 spells CASSLDRERDGELFF. The CDR3 region has the DNA TGTGCCAGCAGCCTAGACAGAGAACGAGACGGGGAGCTGTTTTTT.

Worth noting for this clonotype: Being one base from a much bigger clone, this may be a read error. The rearrangement joins TRBV29-1 to TRBJ1-2; 7 positions match TRBD1. The CDR3 has 13 amino acids. The germline gives CDR1 SQVTM, CDR2 ANQGSEA. CDR3 DNA: TGCAGCGTACCCGACAGGGCTAACTATGTCTACACCTTC. This encodes CSVPDRANYVYTF.

This chain joins TRBV24-1 and TRBJ2-3; 9 bases match TRBD1. This CDR3 has 24 amino acids. Trimming cost V 0 bases and J 0 bases; bases outside gene matches: 24. Germline V gene sequence: CDR1 KGHDR, CDR2 SFDVKD. The CDR3 region is CATSDLQGRAGQGSPAGSTDTQYF. The CDR3 bases are TGTGCCACCAGTGATTTGCAGGGGCGCGCAGGACAGGGGTCCCCCGCTGGTAGCACAGATACGCAGTATTTT.

This clonotype was seen only a few times. The chain carries TRBV28 and TRBJ2-7, with unresolved D. CDR3 length equals 14 residues. The V and J ends lost 3 bases and 2 bases respectively, with 11 bases between them. Germline lookup yields CDR1 MDHEN and CDR2 SYDVKM. The CDR3 sequence: CASSFHNGAYEQYF. The CDR3 nucleotides are TGTGCCAGCAGTTTTCACAATGGCGCCTACGAGCAGTACTTC.

This rearrangement joins TRBV29-1 to TRBJ2-3; 7 bases fit TRBD2. The J segment lost 0 bases and the V segment lost 6 bases, leaving 9 bases of the junction unmatched. The germline V gene encodes CDR1 SQVTM and CDR2 ANQGSEA. This CDR3 has 15 amino acids. CDR3 in amino acids: CSVGEGFTSTDTQYF. DNA of the CDR3: TGCAGCGTCGGGGAGGGTTTTACTAGCACAGATACGCAGTATTTT.

This clonotype was seen a handful of times. The chain is built from TRBV28 and TRBJ1-2; possible D gene TRBD1, 5 bases. Trimming pared 7 bases from V and 13 bases from J, leaving 19 bases between. The germline V gene encodes CDR1 MDHEN and CDR2 SYDVKM. The CDR3 sequence is 12 residues long. CDR3 sequence reads: CASIAGGGAFTF. The CDR3 DNA sequence: TGTGCCAGCATCGCTGGAGGCGGGGCCTTCACCTTC.

The chain carries TRBV7-3 and TRBJ1-4, with no clear D. V gave up 0 bases and J gave up 3 bases, with 14 bases separating them. Per germline, CDR1 SGHTA and CDR2 FQGTGA. The CDR3 loop spans 17 amino acids. CDR3 sequence (DNA): TGTGCCAGCAGCTTAACTGTGGAAGACGGGGCTAATGAAAAACTGTTTTTT. It yields the protein CASSLTVEDGANEKLFF.

J is TRBJ2-6 and V is TRBV29-1; TRBD1 matches at 9 bases. V shed 1 base and J 0 bases; nucleotides not matched to a gene: 4. CDR1 SQVTM and CDR2 ANQGSEA come from the germline V gene. This CDR3 has 17 residues. The CDR3 protein is CSVEVRDRVSGANVLTF. The CDR3 nucleotides are TGCAGCGTTGAAGTGCGGGACAGGGTCTCTGGGGCCAACGTCCTGACTTTC.

This clonotype has a handful of counts. The V call is TRBV12-3 or TRBV12-4, the J call TRBJ1-2, with a weak D call TRBD1 (6 bases). The V and J ends lost 2 bases and 3 bases respectively, with 10 bases between them. CDR3 length: 14 amino acids. The CDR3 loop is CASSLQGTYYGYTF. Written as DNA, the CDR3 is TGTGCCAGCAGTTTACAGGGGACCTACTATGGCTACACCTTC.

This clonotype was found many times. The chain couples TRBV7-3 to TRBJ2-7; possibly TRBD2 for D (6 bases). Germline lookup yields CDR1 SGHTA and CDR2 FQGTGA. This CDR3 spans 16 amino acids. Trimming removed 4 bases from V and 2 bases from J, with 18 bases in between. The CDR3, as DNA: TGTGCCAGCAGCTCCGAGACTAGTGTTATCCCCTACGAGCAGTACTTC. Its protein product is CASSSETSVIPYEQYF.

This clonotype appeared a few times. The V and J genes are TRBV28 and TRBJ1-5, with TRBD1 matching 7 bases. V was clipped by 3 bases and J by 6 bases; unmatched bases: 11. The CDR3 loop spans 16 amino acids. Looked up from germline, CDR1 is MDHEN and CDR2 is SYDVKM. CDR3 coding DNA: TGTGCCAGCAGTTTTTTGAGGACAGGCGGGGGTCAGCCCCAGCATTTT. It yields the protein CASSFLRTGGGQPQHF.

This clonotype was counted a few times. J is TRBJ1-1 and V is TRBV10-2; 7 bases align to TRBD1. The germline V gene encodes CDR1 WSHSY and CDR2 SAAADI. Germline trimming cut 5 bases from V and 3 bases from J; bases unmatched to any gene: 6. The CDR3 spans 14 residues. The CDR3 here is CASSWGQRDTEAFF. CDR3 nucleotides: TGCGCCAGCAGTTGGGGACAGAGGGACACTGAAGCTTTCTTT.

The chain is built from TRBV7-9 and TRBJ2-7; D uncertain. The CDR3 is 15 residues long. Trimming left V 1 base short and J 0 bases short, with 10 bases between. Germline CDR1 SEHNR, CDR2 FQNEAQ (reference sequence). The DNA for the CDR3 is TGTGCCAGCAGCTTAGAAGTAGGCAGCTCCTACGAGCAGTACTTC. It codes for CASSLEVGSSYEQYF.

Only a few counts were recorded for this clonotype. This chain joins TRBV12-5 and TRBJ1-1; perhaps TRBD1 as D (6 bases). The length of the CDR3 is 14 residues. Trimming took off 4 bases at V and 5 bases at J, with 14 bases between the two ends. Germline CDR1 and CDR2: LGHNT and FRNRAP. This chain's CDR3 is CASGWGPGATEAFF. CDR3 nucleotides: TGTGCTAGTGGTTGGGGCCCAGGGGCGACTGAAGCTTTCTTT.

In its sample, this clonotype was seen a few times. The rearrangement uses TRBV28 and TRBJ1-2; D possibly corresponds to TRBD1 (6 bases). Trimming removed 5 bases from V and 4 bases from J, with 20 bases in between. The length of the CDR3 is 16 residues. Germline lookup yields CDR1 MDHEN and CDR2 SYDVKM. The CDR3 nucleotides read TGTGCCAGCAGTCCCGGGACAACCGAACGACCCTATGGCTACACCTTC. Translated, it gives CASSPGTTERPYGYTF.

This clonotype was found many times. V is TRBV6-5 and J is TRBJ2-2; 11 positions match TRBD2. In germline, CDR1 is MNHEY, CDR2 SVGAGI. The CDR3 sequence is 20 residues long. J gave up 0 bases and V 0 bases, and 9 bases lay outside the gene matches. The CDR3, as DNA: TGTGCCAGCAGTTACTCGACCCGACTAGCGGGAAGCCCGAACACCGGGGAGCTGTTTTTT. Its translation is CASSYSTRLAGSPNTGELFF.